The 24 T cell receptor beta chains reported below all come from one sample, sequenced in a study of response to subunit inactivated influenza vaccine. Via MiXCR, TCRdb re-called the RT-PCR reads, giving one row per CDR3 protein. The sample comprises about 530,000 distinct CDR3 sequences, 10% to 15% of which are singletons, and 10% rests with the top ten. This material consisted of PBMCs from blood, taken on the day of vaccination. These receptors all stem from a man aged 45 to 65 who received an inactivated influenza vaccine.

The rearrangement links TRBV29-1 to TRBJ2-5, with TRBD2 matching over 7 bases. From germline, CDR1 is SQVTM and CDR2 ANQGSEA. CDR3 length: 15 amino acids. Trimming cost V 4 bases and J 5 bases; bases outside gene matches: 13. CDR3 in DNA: TGCAGCGTTGCAGGTGCGGCGGGAGTGGGTGAGACCCAGTACTTC. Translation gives CSVAGAAGVGETQYF.

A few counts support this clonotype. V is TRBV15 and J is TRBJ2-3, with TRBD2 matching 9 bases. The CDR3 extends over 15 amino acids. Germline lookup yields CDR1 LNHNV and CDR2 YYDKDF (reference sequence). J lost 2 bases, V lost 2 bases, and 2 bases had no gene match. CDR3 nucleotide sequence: TGTGCCACCAGCAGACGACTAGCGGACACAGATACGCAGTATTTT. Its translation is CATSRRLADTDTQYF.

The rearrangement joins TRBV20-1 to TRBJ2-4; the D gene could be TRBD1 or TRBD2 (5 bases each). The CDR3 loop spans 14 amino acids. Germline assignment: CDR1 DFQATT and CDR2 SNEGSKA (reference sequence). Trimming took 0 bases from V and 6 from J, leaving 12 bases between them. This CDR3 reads CSARDLPGTNIQYF. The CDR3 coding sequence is TGCAGTGCTAGAGATCTCCCGGGGACAAACATTCAGTACTTC.

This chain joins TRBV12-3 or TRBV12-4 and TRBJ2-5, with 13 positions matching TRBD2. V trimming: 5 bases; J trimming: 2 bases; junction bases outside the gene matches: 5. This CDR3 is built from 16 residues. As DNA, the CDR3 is TGTGCCAGCAGTGTGGGACTAGCGGGGACACAAGAGACCCAGTACTTC. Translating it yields CASSVGLAGTQETQYF.

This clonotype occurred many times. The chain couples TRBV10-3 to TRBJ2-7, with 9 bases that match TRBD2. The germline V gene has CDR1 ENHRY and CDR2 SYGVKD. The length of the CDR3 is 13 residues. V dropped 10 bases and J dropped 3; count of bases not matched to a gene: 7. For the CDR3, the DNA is TGTGCCACCTCAAGGACTAGCGACTACGAGCAGTACTTC. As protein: CATSRTSDYEQYF.

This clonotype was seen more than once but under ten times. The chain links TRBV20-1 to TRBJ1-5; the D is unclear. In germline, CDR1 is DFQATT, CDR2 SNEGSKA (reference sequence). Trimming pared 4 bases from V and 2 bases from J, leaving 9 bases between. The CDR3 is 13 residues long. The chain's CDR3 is CSATDSGNQPQHF. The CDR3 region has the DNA TGCAGTGCTACCGACTCAGGCAATCAGCCCCAGCATTTT.

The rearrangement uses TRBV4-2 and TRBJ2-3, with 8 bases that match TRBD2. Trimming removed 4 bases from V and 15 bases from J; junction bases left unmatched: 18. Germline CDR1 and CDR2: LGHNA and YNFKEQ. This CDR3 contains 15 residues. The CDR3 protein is CASSPWERGGVLNYF. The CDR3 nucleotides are TGTGCCAGCAGCCCCTGGGAACGGGGGGGCGTCCTGAATTATTTT.

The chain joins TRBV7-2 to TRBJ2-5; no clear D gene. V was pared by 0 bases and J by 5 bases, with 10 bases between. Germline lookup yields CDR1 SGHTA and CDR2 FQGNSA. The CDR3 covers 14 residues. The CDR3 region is CASSLAGIGETQYF. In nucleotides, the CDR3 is TGTGCCAGCAGCTTAGCAGGGATTGGCGAGACCCAGTACTTC.

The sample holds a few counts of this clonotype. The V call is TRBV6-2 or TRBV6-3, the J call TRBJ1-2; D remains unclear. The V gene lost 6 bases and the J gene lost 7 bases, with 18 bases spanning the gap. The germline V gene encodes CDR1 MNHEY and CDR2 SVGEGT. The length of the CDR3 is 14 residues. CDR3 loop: CASSNEGLRSGYTF. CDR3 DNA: TGTGCCAGCAGCAATGAAGGATTAAGGAGTGGCTACACCTTC.

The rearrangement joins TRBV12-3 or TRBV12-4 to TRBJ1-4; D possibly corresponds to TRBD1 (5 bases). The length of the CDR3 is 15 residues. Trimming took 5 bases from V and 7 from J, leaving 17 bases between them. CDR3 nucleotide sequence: TGTGCCAGCAGTACCCCTGGGGGGGGAGTTGAAAAACTGTTTTTT. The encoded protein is CASSTPGGGVEKLFF.

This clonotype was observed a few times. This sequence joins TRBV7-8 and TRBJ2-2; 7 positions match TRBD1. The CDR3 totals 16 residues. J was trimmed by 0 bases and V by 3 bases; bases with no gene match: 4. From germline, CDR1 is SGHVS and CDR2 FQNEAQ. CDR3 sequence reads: CASSFLGTANTGELFF. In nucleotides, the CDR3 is TGTGCCAGCAGCTTCCTCGGGACAGCGAACACCGGGGAGCTGTTTTTT. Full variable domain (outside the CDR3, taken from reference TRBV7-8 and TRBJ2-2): GAGVSQSPRYKVAKRGQDVALRCDPISGHVSLFWYQQALGQGPEFLTYFQNEAQLDKSGLPSDRFFAERPEGSVSTLKIQRTQQEDSAVYLCASSFLGTANTGELFFGEGSRLTVL.

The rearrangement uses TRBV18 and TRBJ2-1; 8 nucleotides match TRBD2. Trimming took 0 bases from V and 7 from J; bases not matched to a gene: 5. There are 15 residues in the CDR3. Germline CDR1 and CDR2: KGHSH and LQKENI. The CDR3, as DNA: TGTGCCAGCTCACCACCGACTTCGGGAGGGAATGAGCAGTTCTTC. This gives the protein CASSPPTSGGNEQFF.

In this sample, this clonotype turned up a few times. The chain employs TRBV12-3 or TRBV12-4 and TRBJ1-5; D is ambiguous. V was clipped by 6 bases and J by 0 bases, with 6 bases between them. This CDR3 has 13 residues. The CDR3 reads CASRLSSNQPQHF. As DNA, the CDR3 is TGTGCCAGCAGGCTAAGTAGCAATCAGCCCCAGCATTTT.

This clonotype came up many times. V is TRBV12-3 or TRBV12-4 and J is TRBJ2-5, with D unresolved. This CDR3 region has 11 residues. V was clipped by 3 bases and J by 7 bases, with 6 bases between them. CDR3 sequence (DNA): TGTGCCAGCAGTTTTTCGGGGACCCAGTACTTC. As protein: CASSFSGTQYF.

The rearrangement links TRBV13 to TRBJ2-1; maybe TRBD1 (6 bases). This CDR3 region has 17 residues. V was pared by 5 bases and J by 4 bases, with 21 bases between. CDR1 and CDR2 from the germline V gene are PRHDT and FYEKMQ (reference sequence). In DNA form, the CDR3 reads TGTGCCAGCAGCCCAAAGACGGTGGGACAAAGATACAATGAGCAGTTCTTC. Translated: CASSPKTVGQRYNEQFF.

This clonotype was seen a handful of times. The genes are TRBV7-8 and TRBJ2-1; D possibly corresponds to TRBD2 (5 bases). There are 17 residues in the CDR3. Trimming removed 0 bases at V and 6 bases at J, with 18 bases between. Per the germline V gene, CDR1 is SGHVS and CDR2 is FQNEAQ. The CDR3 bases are TGTGCCAGCAGCTTAGCGCGGGTAGCTTTTCGTCCCAATGAGCAGTTCTTC. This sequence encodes CASSLARVAFRPNEQFF.

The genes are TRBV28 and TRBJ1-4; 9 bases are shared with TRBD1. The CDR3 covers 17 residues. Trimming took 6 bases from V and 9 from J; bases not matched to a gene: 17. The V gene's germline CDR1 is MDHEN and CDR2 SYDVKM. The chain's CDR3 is CASSPITLRDRDKKLFF. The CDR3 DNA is TGTGCCAGCAGCCCGATTACCCTCCGGGACAGGGATAAAAAACTGTTTTTT.

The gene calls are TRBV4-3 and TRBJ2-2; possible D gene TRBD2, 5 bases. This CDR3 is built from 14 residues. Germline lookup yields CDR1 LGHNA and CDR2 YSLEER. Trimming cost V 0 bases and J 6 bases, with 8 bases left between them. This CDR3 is CASSQEKGAGELFF. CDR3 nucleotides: TGCGCCAGCAGCCAAGAGAAGGGAGCCGGGGAGCTGTTTTTT.

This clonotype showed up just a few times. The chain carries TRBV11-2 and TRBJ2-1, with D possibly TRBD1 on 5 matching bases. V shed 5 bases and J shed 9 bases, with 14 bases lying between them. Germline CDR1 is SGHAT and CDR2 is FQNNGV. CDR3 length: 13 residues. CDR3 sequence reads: CASSELGAFEQFF. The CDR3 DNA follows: TGTGCCAGCAGCGAACTTGGGGCTTTTGAGCAGTTCTTC.

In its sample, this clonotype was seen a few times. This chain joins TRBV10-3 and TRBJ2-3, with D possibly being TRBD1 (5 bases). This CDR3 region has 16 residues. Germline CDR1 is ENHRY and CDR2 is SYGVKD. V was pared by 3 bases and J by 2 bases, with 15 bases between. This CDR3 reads CAISESDKLNTDTQYF. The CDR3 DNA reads TGTGCCATCAGTGAATCGGACAAGTTAAACACAGATACGCAGTATTTT.

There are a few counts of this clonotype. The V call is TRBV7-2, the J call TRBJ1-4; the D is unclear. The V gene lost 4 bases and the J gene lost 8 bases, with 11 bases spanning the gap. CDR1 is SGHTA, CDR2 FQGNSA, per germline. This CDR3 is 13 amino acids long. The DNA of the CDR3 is TGTGCCAGCAGCTCGGCCCTAAGCGAAAAACTGTTTTTT. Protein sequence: CASSSALSEKLFF.

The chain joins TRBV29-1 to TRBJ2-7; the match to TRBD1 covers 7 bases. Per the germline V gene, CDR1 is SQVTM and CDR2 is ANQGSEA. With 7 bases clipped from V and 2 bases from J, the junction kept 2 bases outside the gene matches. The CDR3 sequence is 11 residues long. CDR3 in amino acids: CSGGQTYEQYF. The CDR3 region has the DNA TGCAGCGGGGGACAGACCTACGAGCAGTACTTC.

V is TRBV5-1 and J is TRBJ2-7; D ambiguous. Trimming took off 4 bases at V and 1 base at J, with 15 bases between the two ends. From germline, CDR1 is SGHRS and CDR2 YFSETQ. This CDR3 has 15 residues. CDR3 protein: CASSLTDHPSYEQYF. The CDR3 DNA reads TGCGCCAGCAGCCTGACGGACCATCCTTCCTACGAGCAGTACTTC.

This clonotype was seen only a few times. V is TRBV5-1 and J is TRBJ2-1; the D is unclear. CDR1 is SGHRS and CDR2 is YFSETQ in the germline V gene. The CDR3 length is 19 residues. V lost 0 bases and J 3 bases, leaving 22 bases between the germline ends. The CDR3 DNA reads TGCGCCAGCAGCTTGGCCAATAAACTAACTACACAAGACTACAATGAGCAGTTCTTC. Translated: CASSLANKLTTQDYNEQFF.